Listed here are 3 T cell receptor beta chains from one sample, sequenced in a study of OX40 agonist ivuxolimab in advanced cancers. The repertoire was sequenced with immunoSEQ multiplex PCR; TCRdb's copy has only in-frame clones and lacks some. Of tens of thousands of clones listed, 83% are singletons. Sequenced here: CD4+ or CD8+ T cells sorted from blood, sampled in a trial of the OX40 agonist ivuxolimab. The receptors were gathered from an adult with an advanced solid tumor such as melanoma, head and neck, liver or kidney cancer.

The rearrangement uses TRBV6-5 and TRBJ1-6; D not certain. The V gene's germline CDR1 is MNHEY and CDR2 SVGAGI. Trimming removed 7 bases at V and 8 bases at J, with 12 bases between. This CDR3 has 13 amino acids. The CDR3 spells CASTPRPDSPLHF. For the CDR3, the DNA is TGTGCCAGCACCCCCCGACCGGATTCACCCCTCCACTTT.

The rearrangement uses TRBV6-1 and TRBJ1-3, with D perhaps matching TRBD1 (6 bases). Germline V lookup: CDR1 MNHNS, CDR2 SASEGT. Trimming removed 8 bases from V and 2 bases from J, with 13 bases in between. The CDR3 is made up of 14 amino acids. The CDR3 DNA reads TGTGCCAGCGCAACAGGGACGACTGGAAACACCATATATTTT. This gives the protein CASATGTTGNTIYF.

This clone was seen a handful of times. The rearrangement joins TRBV27 to TRBJ1-4; 9 positions match TRBD1. V was pared by 7 bases and J by 6 bases, with 3 bases of the junction left unmatched. CDR1 MNHEY and CDR2 SMNVEV come from the germline V gene (reference sequence). This CDR3 is 13 amino acids long. The CDR3, as DNA: TGTGCCAGCAAGACAGGGGGTTATGAAAAACTGTTTTTT. Its translation: CASKTGGYEKLFF. Complete variable domain (other parts from reference TRBV27 and TRBJ1-4): EAQVTQNPRYLITVTGKKLTVTCSQNMNHEYMSWYRQDPGLGLRQIYYSMNVEVTDKGDVPEGYKVSRKEKRNFPLILESPSPNQTSLYFCASKTGGYEKLFFGSGTQLSVL.